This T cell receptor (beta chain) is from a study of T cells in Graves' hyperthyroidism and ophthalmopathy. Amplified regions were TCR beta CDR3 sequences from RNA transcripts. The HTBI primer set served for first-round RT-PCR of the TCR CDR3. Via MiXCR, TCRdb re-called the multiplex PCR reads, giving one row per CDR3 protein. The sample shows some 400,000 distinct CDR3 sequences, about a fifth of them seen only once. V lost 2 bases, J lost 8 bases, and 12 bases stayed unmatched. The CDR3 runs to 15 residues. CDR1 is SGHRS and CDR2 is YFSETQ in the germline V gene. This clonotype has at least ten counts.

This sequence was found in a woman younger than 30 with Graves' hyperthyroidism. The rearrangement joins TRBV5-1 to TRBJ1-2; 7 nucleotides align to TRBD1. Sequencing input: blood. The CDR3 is CASSFGGEGARGYTF. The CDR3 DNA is TGCGCCAGCAGCTTCGGCGGTGAGGGGGCCAGGGGCTACACCTTC.